These 14 T cell receptor beta chains originate from one sample sequenced in a study of blood T cell repertoires in COVID-19. Sequencing was performed with immunoSEQ multiplex PCR; in TCRdb, only in-frame clones are kept and a portion is missing. The table records 200,000 to 250,000 clones, approximately 80% of them present only once. Sequencing used peripheral blood. These receptors were taken from a man younger than 45 with active or convalescent COVID-19.

The chain has TRBV19 and TRBJ1-5; D gene ambiguous. Germline values: CDR1 LNHDA, CDR2 SQIVND (reference sequence). The CDR3 length is 14 residues. Trimming stripped 2 bases from V and 4 bases from J, with 9 bases between. CDR3 sequence reads: CASSITGSNQPQHF. CDR3 in DNA: TGTGCCAGTAGTATAACGGGATCAAATCAGCCCCAGCATTTT.

V is TRBV28 and J is TRBJ2-7; 7 bases are shared with TRBD2. The CDR3 is 14 residues long. Germline trimming cut 3 bases from V and 4 bases from J; bases unmatched to any gene: 6. Germline assignment: CDR1 MDHEN and CDR2 SYDVKM. This CDR3 reads CASSFGAGVYEQYF. For the CDR3, the DNA is TGTGCCAGCAGTTTCGGGGCGGGAGTATACGAGCAGTACTTC.

Comment on this clone: This CDR3 is also generated by other DNA sequences in the sample. This rearrangement joins TRBV18 to TRBJ2-1; TRBD2 matches 9 bases. V shed 2 bases, J shed 10 bases, and the junction held 6 bases outside the gene matches. CDR3 length: 14 residues. CDR1 is KGHSH, CDR2 LQKENI, per germline. The CDR3 loop is CASSPLAGEGEQFF. For the CDR3, the DNA is TGTGCCAGCTCACCATTAGCGGGAGAGGGAGAGCAGTTCTTC.

The chain has TRBV28 and TRBJ1-6; 7 bases match TRBD1. Germline V CDR1 and CDR2: MDHEN, SYDVKM. The CDR3 runs to 18 residues. V shed 3 bases, J shed 4 bases, and the junction held 12 bases outside the gene matches. The CDR3 protein is CASSFRGLRPIYNSPLHF. The CDR3 DNA is TGTGCCAGCAGTTTTAGGGGGCTCCGGCCTATTTATAATTCACCCCTCCACTTT.

The chain joins TRBV27 to TRBJ2-7; 13 nucleotides match TRBD2. This CDR3 has 16 residues. The V gene end was trimmed by 6 bases and the J gene end by 7 bases; junction bases not matched to a gene: 12. Germline V lookup: CDR1 MNHEY, CDR2 SMNVEV (reference sequence). CDR3 coding DNA: TGTGCCAGCAGCCCCGAGATAGGACTAGCGGGAGTGGAGCAGTACTTC. It translates to CASSPEIGLAGVEQYF.

The rearrangement uses TRBV13 and TRBJ2-2; TRBD1 might be the D (6 bases). This CDR3 is built from 14 residues. Germline values: CDR1 PRHDT, CDR2 FYEKMQ (reference sequence). V lost 0 bases, J lost 7 bases, and 9 bases lay in between. DNA for the CDR3: TGTGCCAGCAGCTTAGGAAAGGACAGCGGGGAGCTGTTTTTT. It codes for CASSLGKDSGELFF.

With regard to this clone: At the DNA level, this CDR3 is encoded by other sequences in the same sample as well. The J gene is TRBJ2-7, the V gene TRBV7-2; 9 bases map to TRBD2. Germline V gene lookup returns CDR1 SGHTA and CDR2 FQGNSA. There are 14 residues in the CDR3. The V gene end was trimmed by 3 bases and the J gene end by 2 bases; junction bases not matched to a gene: 2. For the CDR3, the DNA is TGTGCCAGCAGCTTCGGCGGGAGGGCCTACGAGCAGTACTTC. This encodes CASSFGGRAYEQYF.

This chain joins TRBV7-3 and TRBJ2-3; D not certain. The CDR3 is made up of 14 amino acids. Deletions cut 1 base from V and 0 bases from J, with 5 bases between. Germline V gene lookup returns CDR1 SGHTA and CDR2 FQGTGA. DNA of the CDR3: TGTGCCAGCAGCTTAAGGGCGAGCACAGATACGCAGTATTTT. Amino acids: CASSLRASTDTQYF. The entire variable domain, with the rest obtained from reference TRBV7-3 and TRBJ2-3, is as follows: GAGVSQTPSNKVTEKGKYVELRCDPISGHTALYWYRQSLGQGPEFLIYFQGTGAADDSGLPNDRFFAVRPEGSVSTLKIQRTERGDSAVYLCASSLRASTDTQYFGPGTRLTVL.

The chain joins TRBV6-5 to TRBJ2-5; possible D gene TRBD2, 6 bases. The V gene's germline CDR1 is MNHEY and CDR2 SVGAGI. Trimming took off 10 bases at V and 5 bases at J, with 8 bases between the two ends. The CDR3 is 10 residues long. The CDR3 nucleotides are TGTGCCACCGGAGGGGAGACCCAGTACTTC. It translates to CATGGETQYF.

V and J are TRBV5-1 and TRBJ2-1, with 8 nucleotides matching TRBD1. CDR3 length: 15 amino acids. Trimming cost V 2 bases and J 6 bases; bases outside gene matches: 7. Germline V CDR1 and CDR2: SGHRS, YFSETQ. CDR3 nucleotides: TGCGCCAGCAGCTTTGGACAGGGCGGAGGCAATGAGCAGTTCTTC. Translation gives CASSFGQGGGNEQFF.

This chain links TRBV21-1 with TRBJ1-2. TRBV21-1 is an annotated pseudogene. This CDR3 has 13 residues. CDR3 residues: CASSTVRVYGYTF. DNA for the CDR3: TGTGCCAGCAGCACGGTTCGCGTCTATGGCTACACCTTC.

The chain joins TRBV7-2 to TRBJ2-4; tentative D call: TRBD1 (5 bases). CDR3 size: 17 residues. The V end lost 1 base, the J end lost 9 bases, and 22 bases lay between the germline ends. Germline CDR1 SGHTA, CDR2 FQGNSA. CDR3 in amino acids: CASSLVAGQRVGGIQYF. As DNA, the CDR3 is TGTGCCAGCAGCTTAGTGGCAGGGCAAAGGGTCGGCGGCATTCAGTACTTC.

The chain employs TRBV6-6 and TRBJ1-5; D unresolved. Between the trimmed V and J ends, which lost 8 bases and 4 bases, there was a span of 15 bases. Germline V gene data show CDR1 as MNHNY and CDR2 as SVGAGI (reference sequence). CDR3 length: 14 residues. The CDR3 sequence: CASLEEGRNQPQHF. The CDR3 DNA reads TGTGCCAGCCTGGAGGAAGGGAGAAATCAGCCCCAGCATTTT.

Turning to this clone: The junction and the germline gene differ at one end; a read error may be behind it. The chain joins TRBV27 to TRBJ1-6; D perhaps matches TRBD1 (6 bases). Germline V gene sequence: CDR1 MNHEY, CDR2 SMNVEV (reference sequence). The CDR3 consists of 13 residues. CDR3: CASSLGPQGPRHF. CDR3 bases: TGTGCCAGCAGTTTAGGACCGCAGGGGCCCCGCCACTTT.